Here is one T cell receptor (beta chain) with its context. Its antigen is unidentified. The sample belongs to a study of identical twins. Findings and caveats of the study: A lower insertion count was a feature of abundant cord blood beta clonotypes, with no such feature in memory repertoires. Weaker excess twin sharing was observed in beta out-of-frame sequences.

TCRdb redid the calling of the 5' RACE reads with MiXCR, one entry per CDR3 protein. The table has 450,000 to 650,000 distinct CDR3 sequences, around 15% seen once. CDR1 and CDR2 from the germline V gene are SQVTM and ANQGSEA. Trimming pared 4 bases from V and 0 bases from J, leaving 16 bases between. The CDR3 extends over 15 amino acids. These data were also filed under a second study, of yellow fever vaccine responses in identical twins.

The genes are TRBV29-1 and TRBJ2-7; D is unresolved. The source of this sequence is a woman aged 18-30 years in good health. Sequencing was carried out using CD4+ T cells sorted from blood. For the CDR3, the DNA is TGCAGCGTTGTTACCCGGCGGAGCACCTCCTACGAGCAGTACTTC. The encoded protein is CSVVTRRSTSYEQYF.